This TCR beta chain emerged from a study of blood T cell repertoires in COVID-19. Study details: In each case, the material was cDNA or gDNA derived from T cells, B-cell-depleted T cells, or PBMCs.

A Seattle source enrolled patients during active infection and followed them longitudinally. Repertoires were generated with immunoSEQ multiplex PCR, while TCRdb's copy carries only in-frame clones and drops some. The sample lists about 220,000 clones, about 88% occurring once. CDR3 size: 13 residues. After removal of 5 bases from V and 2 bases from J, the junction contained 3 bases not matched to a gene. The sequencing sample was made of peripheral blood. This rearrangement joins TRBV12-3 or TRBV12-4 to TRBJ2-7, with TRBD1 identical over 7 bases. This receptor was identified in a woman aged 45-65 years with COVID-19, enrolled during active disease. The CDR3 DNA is TGTGCCAGCAGTACCGGGACAGCCTACGAGCAGTACGTC. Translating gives CASSTGTAYEQYV.